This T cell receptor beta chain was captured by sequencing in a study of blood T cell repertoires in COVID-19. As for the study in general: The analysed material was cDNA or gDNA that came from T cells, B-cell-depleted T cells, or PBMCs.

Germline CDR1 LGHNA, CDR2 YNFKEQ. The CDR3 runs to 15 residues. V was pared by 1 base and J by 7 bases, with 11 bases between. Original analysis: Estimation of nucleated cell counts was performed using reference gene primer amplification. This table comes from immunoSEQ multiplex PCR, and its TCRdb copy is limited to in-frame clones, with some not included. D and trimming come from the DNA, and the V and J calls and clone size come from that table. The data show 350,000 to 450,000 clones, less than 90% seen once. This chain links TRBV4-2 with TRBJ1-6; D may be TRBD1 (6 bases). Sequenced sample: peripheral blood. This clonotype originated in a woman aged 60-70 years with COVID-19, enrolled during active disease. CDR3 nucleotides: TGTGCCAGCAGCCAAGCTGGAGACAGGAATTCACCCCTCCACTTT. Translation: CASSQAGDRNSPLHF.